This T cell receptor (beta chain) was documented in a study of T cell clonality in common variable immunodeficiency (dated by TCRdb to the mid-2010s). General study outcomes and caveats: Even though DNA input was the same, control samples had an average of about 90,000 unique sequences each, compared with roughly 34,000 in CVID samples. Correlations of repertoire features with clinical complications were constrained by heterogeneity among patients within the CVID cohort. CVID TCRbeta sequences reportedly showed fewer deletions and N-nucleotide insertions and lacked highly modified clones with 13 or more V deletions. According to the authors, finding the cause of the higher clonality in CVID would require sequencing the repertoires of T cell subpopulations. TCRbeta clonality was higher in CVID subjects than in healthy controls (t-test p = 0.018), and the increase was most characteristic of about a third of subjects. CVID subjects shared fewer TCRbeta clones with each other than healthy controls did (p < 0.0001).

Measured from the cysteine to the phenylalanine, the CDR3 is 12 residues long. The DNA has 27 bases, all within the CDR3, and is read from base 1. For CDR1 and CDR2, the germline V gene (reference sequence) lists LNHDA and SQIVND. V lost 5 bases and J lost 4 bases; the stretch between them is 8 bases long. Diagnosis of CVID followed standard criteria, namely serum IgG, IgA and/or IgM below the normal range together with specific antibody deficiency. The CVID group comprised fewer than 50 subjects, about 15 female and around 29 male, aged roughly 8 to 64 years with a mean age of around 36. Most CVID patients and most healthy controls were of Caucasian heritage. All CVID subjects had received replacement immunoglobulin therapy for at least one year at the time of study participation. At blood collection, none of the CVID subjects was ill or on immunomodulatory or immunosuppressive medication. Heparinized peripheral whole blood samples of about 5 to 9 ml were collected from each donor. Genomic DNA from adults with common variable immune deficiency (CVID) and from healthy adult controls was the source for sequencing TCRbeta CDR3 repertoires. Diluted blood was density-centrifuged over Hypaque 1077 or Ficoll-Paque to isolate peripheral blood mononuclear cells. Genomic DNA was obtained from unsorted mononuclear cells using either Qiagen column purification or a centrifugation-based method.

CVID samples and control samples contributed equivalent amounts of genomic DNA as sequencing input. For every sample, a 60 bp segment covering the rearranged TCRbeta CDR3 region was amplified and then sequenced. The immunoSEQ assay, a bias-corrected multiplex PCR with high-throughput sequencing, was employed for TCRbeta amplification. In the authors' own workflow: Every unique nucleotide sequence was considered a clone and was annotated with V, D and J genes, copy number and frequency. Sequences were labeled productive if in frame, and non-productive if out of frame or containing stop codons. As previously described, clonality was calculated on the basis of Shannon's entropy. Mean CDR3 Kyte-Doolittle hydropathy was derived from the predicted amino acid sequences of productive clones. The R hclust function was used to hierarchically cluster scaled V gene usage with Manhattan distance and complete linkage. Sharing of clones by CDR3 amino acid sequence was evaluated by resampling 12 repertoires per group over 100 rounds. The repertoires were searched for 60 to 75 published EBV-specific TCRbeta sequences and a few hundred published CMV-specific TCRbeta sequences. After two CVID samples that produced fewer than 10,000 sequences were dropped from the analysis, 42 CVID repertoires remained. TCRdb stores this immuneACCESS table with in-frame sequences only. Part of the clones is absent; in the studies checked, under half of the shortfall reflects unresolved V genes, and no reason is known for the rest. V and J calls and clone size follow that table, whereas D and trimming were derived from the DNA. This sample contains roughly 12,000 clones, none of which is a singleton. The ten largest clones represent around 6.9% of the sample.

As for this clone: Its antigen target is currently unknown. Read data end 3 residues before the CDR3 end; the end is taken from the germline J gene.

The sequenced sample consisted of peripheral blood mononuclear cells. This receptor chain uses TRBV19 and TRBJ2-5; D gene: possibly TRBD2, on 6 matching bases. This TCR was recovered from a human donor with common variable immunodeficiency. The CDR3 amino acid sequence is: CASSPGVETQYF. The sequenced part of the CDR3 DNA is TGTGCCAGTAGTCCGGGGGTAGAGACC. The full variable domain, with segments outside the CDR3 supplied by the reference TRBV19 and TRBJ2-5 proteins, appears as DGGITQSPKYLFRKEGQNVTLSCEQNLNHDAMYWYRQDPGQGLRLIYYSQIVNDFQKGDIAEGYSVSREKKESFPLTVTSAQKNPTAFYLCASSPGVETQYFGPGTRLLVL.